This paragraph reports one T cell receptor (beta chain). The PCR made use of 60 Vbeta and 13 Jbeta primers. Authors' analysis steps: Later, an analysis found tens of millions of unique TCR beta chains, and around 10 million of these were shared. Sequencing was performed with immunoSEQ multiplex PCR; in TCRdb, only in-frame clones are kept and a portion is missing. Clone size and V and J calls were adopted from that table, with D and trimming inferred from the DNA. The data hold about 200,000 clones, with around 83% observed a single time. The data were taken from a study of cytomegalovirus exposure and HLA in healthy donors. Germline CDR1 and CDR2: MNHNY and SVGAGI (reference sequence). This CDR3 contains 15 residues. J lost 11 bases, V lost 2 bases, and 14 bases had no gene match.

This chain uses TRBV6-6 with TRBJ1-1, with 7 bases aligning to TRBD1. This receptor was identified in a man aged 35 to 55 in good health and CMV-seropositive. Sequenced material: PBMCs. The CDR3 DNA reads TGTGCCAGCAGTTACGCACCCGGGACAGCTACGGGGGCTTTCTTT. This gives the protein CASSYAPGTATGAFF.